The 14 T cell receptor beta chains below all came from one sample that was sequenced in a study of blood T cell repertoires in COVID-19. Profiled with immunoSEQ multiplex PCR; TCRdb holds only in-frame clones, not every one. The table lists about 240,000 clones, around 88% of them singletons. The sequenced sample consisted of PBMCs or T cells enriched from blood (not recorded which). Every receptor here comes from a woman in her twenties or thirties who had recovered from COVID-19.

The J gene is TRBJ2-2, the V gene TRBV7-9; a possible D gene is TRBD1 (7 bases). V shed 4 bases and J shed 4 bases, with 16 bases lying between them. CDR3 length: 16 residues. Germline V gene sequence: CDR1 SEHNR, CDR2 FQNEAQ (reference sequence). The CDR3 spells CASSSYQGGSTGELFF. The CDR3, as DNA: TGTGCCAGCAGCTCCTACCAGGGGGGCAGCACCGGGGAGCTGTTTTTT. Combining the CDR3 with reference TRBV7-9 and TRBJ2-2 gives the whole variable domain DTGVSQNPRHKITKRGQNVTFRCDPISEHNRLYWYRQTLGQGPEFLTYFQNEAQLEKSRLLSDRFSAERPKGSFSTLEIQRTEQGDSAMYLCASSSYQGGSTGELFFGEGSRLTVL.

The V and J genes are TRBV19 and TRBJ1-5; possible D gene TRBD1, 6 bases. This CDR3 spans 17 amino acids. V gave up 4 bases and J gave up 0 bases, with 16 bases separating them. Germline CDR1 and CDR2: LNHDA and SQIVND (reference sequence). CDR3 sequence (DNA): TGTGCCAGTAGTAAGAGCCGGGACACAATTAGCAATCAGCCCCAGCATTTT. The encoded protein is CASSKSRDTISNQPQHF.

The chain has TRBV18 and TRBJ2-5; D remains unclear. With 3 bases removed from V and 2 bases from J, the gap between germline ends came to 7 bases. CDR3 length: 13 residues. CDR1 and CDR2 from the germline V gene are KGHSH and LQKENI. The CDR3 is CASSPPNQETQYF. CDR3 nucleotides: TGTGCCAGCTCACCGCCTAATCAAGAGACCCAGTACTTC.

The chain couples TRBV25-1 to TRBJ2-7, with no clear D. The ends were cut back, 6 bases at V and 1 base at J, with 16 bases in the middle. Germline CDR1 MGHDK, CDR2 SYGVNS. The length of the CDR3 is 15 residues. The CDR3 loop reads CASRPPLTRSYEQYF. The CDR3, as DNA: TGTGCCAGCAGGCCCCCTTTGACACGTTCCTACGAGCAGTACTTC.

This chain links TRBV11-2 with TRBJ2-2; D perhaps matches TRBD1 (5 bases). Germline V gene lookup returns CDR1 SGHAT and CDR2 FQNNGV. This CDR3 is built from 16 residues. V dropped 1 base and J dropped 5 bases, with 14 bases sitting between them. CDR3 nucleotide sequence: TGTGCCAGCAGCTTAGGGGCAGGGTTTGGAACCGGGGAGCTGTTTTTT. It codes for CASSLGAGFGTGELFF.

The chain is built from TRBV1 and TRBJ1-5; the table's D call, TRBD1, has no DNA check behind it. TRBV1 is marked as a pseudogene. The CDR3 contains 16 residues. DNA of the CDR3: TGCACCAGCAGCCCTAACCCGGGACACCACAATCAGCCCCAGCATTTT. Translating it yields CTSSPNPGHHNQPQHF.

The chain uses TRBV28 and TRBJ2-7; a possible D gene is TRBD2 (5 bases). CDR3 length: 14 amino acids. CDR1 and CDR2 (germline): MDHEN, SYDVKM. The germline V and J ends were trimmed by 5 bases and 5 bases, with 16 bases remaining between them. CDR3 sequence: CASSTSGIINEQYF. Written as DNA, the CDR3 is TGTGCCAGCAGTACCTCCGGGATAATAAACGAGCAGTACTTC.

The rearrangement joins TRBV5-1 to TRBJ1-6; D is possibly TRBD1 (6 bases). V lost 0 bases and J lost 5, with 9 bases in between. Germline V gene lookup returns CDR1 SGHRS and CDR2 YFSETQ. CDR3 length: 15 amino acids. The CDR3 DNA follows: TGCGCCAGCAGCTTGGAGAGGACAGATAATTCACCCCTCCACTTT. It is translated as CASSLERTDNSPLHF.

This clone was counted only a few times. The CDR3 sequence is CASSGISGGTEAFF. In DNA form, the CDR3 reads TGTGCCAGTAGCGGGATATCAGGTGGCACTGAAGCTTTCTTT. V and J are TRBV19 and TRBJ1-1; D remains ambiguous. The CDR3 loop spans 14 amino acids. Trimming cost V 6 bases and J 4 bases, with 15 bases left between them. The V gene's germline CDR1 is LNHDA and CDR2 SQIVND (reference sequence).

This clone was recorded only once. CDR3 region: CASSSDSTNYGYTF. The CDR3 DNA sequence: TGTGCCAGCAGTTCAGACTCTACTAACTATGGCTACACCTTC. This chain links TRBV28 with TRBJ1-2; D is unresolved. Germline-derived CDR1 and CDR2 are MDHEN and SYDVKM. The CDR3 runs 14 residues. The V end lost 4 bases, the J end lost 0 bases, and 9 bases lay between the germline ends.

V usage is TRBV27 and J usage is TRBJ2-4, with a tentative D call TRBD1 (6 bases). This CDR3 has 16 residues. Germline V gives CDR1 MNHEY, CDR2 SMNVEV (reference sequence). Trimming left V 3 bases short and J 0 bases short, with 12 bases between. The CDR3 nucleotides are TGTGCCAGCAGTTTCATGACAGGAATAGCCAAAAACATTCAGTACTTC. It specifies CASSFMTGIAKNIQYF.

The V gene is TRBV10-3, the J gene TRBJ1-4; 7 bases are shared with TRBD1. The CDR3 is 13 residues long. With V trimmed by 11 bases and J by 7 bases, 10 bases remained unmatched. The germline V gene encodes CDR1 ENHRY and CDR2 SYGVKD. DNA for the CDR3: TGTGCCGCCACAGGGGAAGTTGGTGAAAAACTGTTTTTT. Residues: CAATGEVGEKLFF.

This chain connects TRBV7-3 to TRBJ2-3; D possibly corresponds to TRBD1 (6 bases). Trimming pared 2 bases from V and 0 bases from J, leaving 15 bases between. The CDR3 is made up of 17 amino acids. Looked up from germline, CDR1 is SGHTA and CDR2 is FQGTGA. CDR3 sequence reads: CASSLQGNLSSTDTQYF. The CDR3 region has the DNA TGTGCCAGCAGCTTACAGGGGAACCTGTCTAGCACAGATACGCAGTATTTT.

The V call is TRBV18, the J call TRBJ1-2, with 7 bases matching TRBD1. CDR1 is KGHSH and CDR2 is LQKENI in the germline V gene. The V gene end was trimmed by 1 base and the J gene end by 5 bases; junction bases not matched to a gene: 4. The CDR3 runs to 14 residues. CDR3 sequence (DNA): TGTGCCAGCTCACCACAGGGGGCGAGTTATGGCTACACCTTC. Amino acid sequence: CASSPQGASYGYTF.